This T cell receptor (beta chain) was recovered during a study of T cell clusters in autoimmune cytopenias. CDR1 and CDR2 from the germline V gene are MNHEY and SVGAGI. The CDR3 has 16 amino acids. Judged by frequency, this clonotype is medium-sized (0.01 to 0.1%). Its antigen is as yet unknown. TRB amplification used approximately 250 ng of peripheral blood genomic DNA. Multiplex touch-down PCR amplified TRB using TRB-A and TRB-B pools in one tube. TCRdb reanalyzed the multiplex PCR reads, giving one entry per CDR3 protein sequence and no DNA. Recorded for this sample: 5,000 to 5,500 distinct CDR3 sequences. Findings and caveats of the study: TRB repertoire shifts in secondary cytopenia and chronic lymphocytic leukemia mostly reflected lymphoma, not autoimmunity. Primary autoimmune cytopenia patients appeared to lack physiological T cell clusters present in healthy donors. Functional roles of the in silico T cell clusters still await experimental validation. Healthy donors had approximately 3.3-fold more exclusive TRB clusters than active autoimmune hepatitis patients.

The TCR sequence derives from a human donor with an autoimmune cytopenia or autoimmune hepatitis (not recorded which). The sample comprised peripheral blood. The J gene is TRBJ2-1, the V gene TRBV6-5; TCRdb gives TRBD2 as the D gene, but with no DNA this cannot be confirmed. The CDR3 loop reads CASSYTSGGAPNEQFF.